Below are 3 T cell receptor beta chains sequenced from a single sample in a study of control samples from healthy donors and cancer patients (dated by TCRdb to the early 2020s). Libraries were built with the immunoSEQ multiplex PCR assay. Sourced from immuneACCESS, this table was stored by TCRdb with only in-frame sequences that have V and J called. A share of the clones is absent; for the studies checked, an unresolved V gene accounts for under half, and the remainder has no known explanation. Counted in this sample were 150,000 to 200,000 clones; 90% of them appeared once. The top ten constitute just over 1.4% of the sample. Sequenced material: blood. These receptors were taken from a woman in her fifties or sixties in good health.

The chain combines TRBV6-6 with TRBJ1-5; no clear D. CDR3 length equals 14 residues. V lost 2 bases and J 0 bases, leaving 5 bases between the germline ends. Germline values: CDR1 MNHNY, CDR2 SVGAGI (reference sequence). CDR3 DNA: TGTGCCAGCAGTTACCGATTTAGCAATCAGCCCCAGCATTTT. Translating gives CASSYRFSNQPQHF.

In regard to this clone: Other DNA sequences of this sample code for an identical CDR3. The chain has TRBV5-1 and TRBJ1-2; TRBD1 matches at 7 bases. V trimming: 4 bases; J trimming: 6 bases; junction bases outside the gene matches: 9. There are 14 residues in the CDR3. The V gene's germline CDR1 is SGHRS and CDR2 YFSETQ. The CDR3 DNA reads TGCGCCAGCAGCGTGCAGGGGGACCTGGATGGCTACACCTTC. It specifies CASSVQGDLDGYTF.

V usage is TRBV7-9 and J usage is TRBJ1-1; D might be TRBD1 (5 bases). V shed 6 bases and J shed 6 bases, with 11 bases lying between them. The CDR3 extends over 12 amino acids. Germline CDR1 SEHNR, CDR2 FQNEAQ (reference sequence). CDR3 DNA sequence: TGTGCCAGCAGAGAGCAGGGCCCTGAAGCTTTCTTT. Its translation is CASREQGPEAFF. The whole variable domain, filled in from reference TRBV7-9 and TRBJ1-1, reads DTGVSQNPRHKITKRGQNVTFRCDPISEHNRLYWYRQTLGQGPEFLTYFQNEAQLEKSRLLSDRFSAERPKGSFSTLEIQRTEQGDSAMYLCASREQGPEAFFGQGTRLTVV.